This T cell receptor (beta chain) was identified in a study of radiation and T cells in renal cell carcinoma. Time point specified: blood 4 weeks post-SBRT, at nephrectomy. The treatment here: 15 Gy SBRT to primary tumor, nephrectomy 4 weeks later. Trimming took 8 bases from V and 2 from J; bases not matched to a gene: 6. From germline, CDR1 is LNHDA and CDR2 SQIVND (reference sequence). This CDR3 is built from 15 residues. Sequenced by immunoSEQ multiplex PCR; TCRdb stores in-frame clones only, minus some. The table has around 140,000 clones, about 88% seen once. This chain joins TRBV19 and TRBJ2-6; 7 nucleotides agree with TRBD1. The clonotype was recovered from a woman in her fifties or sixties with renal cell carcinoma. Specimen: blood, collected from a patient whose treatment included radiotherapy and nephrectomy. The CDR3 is CASRPGTAGANVLTF. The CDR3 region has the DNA TGTGCCAGTCGCCCAGGGACAGCTGGGGCCAACGTCCTGACTTTC. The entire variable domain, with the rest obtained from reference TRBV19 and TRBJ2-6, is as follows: DGGITQSPKYLFRKEGQNVTLSCEQNLNHDAMYWYRQDPGQGLRLIYYSQIVNDFQKGDIAEGYSVSREKKESFPLTVTSAQKNPTAFYLCASRPGTAGANVLTFGAGSRLTVL.